This T cell receptor beta chain was identified during a study of lymphopenia after photon versus proton radiotherapy. With regard to this clone: Its matching antigen is unknown.

This table comes from immunoSEQ multiplex PCR, and its TCRdb copy is limited to in-frame clones, with some not included. The sample consists of approximately 16,000 clones, around 84% of them appearing once. Findings of the study overall: A bigger post-nadir fall in TCR diversity correlated inversely with survival time in deceased patients.

V was clipped by 4 bases and J by 3 bases; unmatched bases: 11. Germline assignment: CDR1 SGHRS and CDR2 YFSETQ. The CDR3 contains 16 residues. The rearrangement uses TRBV5-1 and TRBJ1-2; 8 bases fit TRBD1. The sequenced sample was peripheral blood, obtained from a patient treated with proton-based radiotherapy. This receptor was obtained from a man between 70 and 80 years old with pancreatic cancer. The CDR3 DNA is TGCGCCAGCAGCAGGACAGGGAGCGCTGGGGACTATGGCTACACCTTC. Translated, it gives CASSRTGSAGDYGYTF.